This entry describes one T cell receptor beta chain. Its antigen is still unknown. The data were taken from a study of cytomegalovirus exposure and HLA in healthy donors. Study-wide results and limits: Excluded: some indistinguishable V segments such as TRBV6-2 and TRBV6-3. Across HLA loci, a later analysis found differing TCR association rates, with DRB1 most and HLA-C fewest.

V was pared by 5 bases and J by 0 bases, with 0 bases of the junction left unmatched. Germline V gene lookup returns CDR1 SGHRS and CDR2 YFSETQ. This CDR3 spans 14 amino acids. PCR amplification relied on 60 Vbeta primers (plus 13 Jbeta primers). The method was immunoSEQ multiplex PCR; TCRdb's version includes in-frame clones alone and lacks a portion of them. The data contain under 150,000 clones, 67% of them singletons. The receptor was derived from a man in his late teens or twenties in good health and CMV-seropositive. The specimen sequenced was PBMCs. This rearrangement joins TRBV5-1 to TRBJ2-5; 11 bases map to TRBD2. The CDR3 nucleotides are TGCGCCAGCAGGACTAGCGGGAACCAAGAGACCCAGTACTTC. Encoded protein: CASRTSGNQETQYF.